This record covers a single T cell receptor beta chain. Authors' data handling: For nucleated cells, counts were estimated from reference gene primer amplification. TCRdb's copy holds only in-frame clones and misses some; the assay was immunoSEQ multiplex PCR. V, J and clone size are taken as reported in that table, and D and trimming were inferred from the DNA itself. The top ten clones hold under 3% of a sample with about 140,000 clones, 85% of them seen once. Germline V gene data show CDR1 as SGHRS and CDR2 as YFSETQ. The CDR3 has 17 amino acids. Losses at the gene ends were 4 bases for V and 1 base for J; bases not matched to a gene: 6. This specimen comes from a study of blood T cell repertoires in COVID-19. Overall study context: Sources were T cells, B-cell-depleted T cells, or PBMCs; the material itself was cDNA or gDNA.

The V call is TRBV5-1, the J call TRBJ2-6; 9 bases are shared with TRBD1. The sequenced sample consisted of peripheral blood. This TCR was sampled from a man aged 50-59 years with acute or convalescent COVID-19. The chain's CDR3 is CASSLRTGESGANVLTF. DNA for the CDR3: TGCGCCAGCAGCCTACGGACAGGGGAGTCTGGGGCCAACGTCCTGACTTTC.